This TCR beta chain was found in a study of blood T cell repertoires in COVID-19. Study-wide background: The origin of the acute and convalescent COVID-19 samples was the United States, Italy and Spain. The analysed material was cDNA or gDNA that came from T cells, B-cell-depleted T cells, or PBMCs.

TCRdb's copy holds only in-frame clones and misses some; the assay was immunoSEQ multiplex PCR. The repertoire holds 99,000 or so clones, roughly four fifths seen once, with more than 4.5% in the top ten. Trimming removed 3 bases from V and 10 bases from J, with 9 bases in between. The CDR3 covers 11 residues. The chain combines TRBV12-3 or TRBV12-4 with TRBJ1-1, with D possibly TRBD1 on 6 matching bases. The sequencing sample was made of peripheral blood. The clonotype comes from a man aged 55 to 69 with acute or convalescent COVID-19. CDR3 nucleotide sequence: TGTGCCAGCAGTTTGGAACAGGGAGCTTTCTTT. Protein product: CASSLEQGAFF.